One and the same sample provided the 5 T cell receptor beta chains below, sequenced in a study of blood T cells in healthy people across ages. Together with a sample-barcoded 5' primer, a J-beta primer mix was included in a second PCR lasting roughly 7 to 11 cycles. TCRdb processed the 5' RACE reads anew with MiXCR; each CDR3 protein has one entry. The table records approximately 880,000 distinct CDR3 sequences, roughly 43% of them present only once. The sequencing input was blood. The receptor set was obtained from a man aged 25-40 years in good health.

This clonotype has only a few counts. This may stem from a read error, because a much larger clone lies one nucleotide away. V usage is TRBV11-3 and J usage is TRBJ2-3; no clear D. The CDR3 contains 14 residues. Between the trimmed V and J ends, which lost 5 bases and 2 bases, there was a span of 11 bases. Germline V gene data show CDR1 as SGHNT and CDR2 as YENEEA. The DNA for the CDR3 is TGTGCCAGCAGCGCGCGCCTACTCACAGATACGCAGTATTTT. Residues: CASSARLLTDTQYF. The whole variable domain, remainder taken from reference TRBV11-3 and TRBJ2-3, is EAGVVQSPRYKIIEKKQPVAFWCNPISGHNTLYWYLQNLGQGPELLIRYENEEAVDDSQLPKDRFSAERLKGVDSTLKIQPAELGDSAVYLCASSARLLTDTQYFGPGTRLTVL.

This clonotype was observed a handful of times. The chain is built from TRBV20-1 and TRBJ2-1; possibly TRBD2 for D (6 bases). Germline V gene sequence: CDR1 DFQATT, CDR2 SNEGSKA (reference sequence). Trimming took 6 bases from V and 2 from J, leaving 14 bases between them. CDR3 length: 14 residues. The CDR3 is CSADGDWTYNEQFF. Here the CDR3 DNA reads TGCAGTGCCGACGGGGACTGGACCTACAATGAGCAGTTCTTC.

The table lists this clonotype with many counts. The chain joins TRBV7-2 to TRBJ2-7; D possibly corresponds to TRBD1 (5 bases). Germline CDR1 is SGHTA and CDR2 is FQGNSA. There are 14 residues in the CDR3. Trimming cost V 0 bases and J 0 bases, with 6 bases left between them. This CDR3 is CASSLATGSYEQYF. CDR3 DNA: TGTGCCAGCAGCTTAGCTACAGGCTCCTACGAGCAGTACTTC.

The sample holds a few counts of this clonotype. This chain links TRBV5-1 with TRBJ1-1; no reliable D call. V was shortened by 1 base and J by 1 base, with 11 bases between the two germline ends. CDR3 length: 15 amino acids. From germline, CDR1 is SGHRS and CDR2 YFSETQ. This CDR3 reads CASSLIPGRNTEAFF. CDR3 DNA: TGCGCCAGCAGCTTGATCCCGGGCCGGAACACTGAAGCTTTCTTT.

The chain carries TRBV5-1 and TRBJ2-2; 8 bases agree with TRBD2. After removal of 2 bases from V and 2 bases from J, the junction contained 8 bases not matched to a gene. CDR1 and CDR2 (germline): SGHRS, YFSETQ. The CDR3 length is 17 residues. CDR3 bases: TGCGCCAGCAGCTTAACTAGCGGAGTCTCCAACACCGGGGAGCTGTTTTTT. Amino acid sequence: CASSLTSGVSNTGELFF.